This T cell receptor beta chain stems from a study of blood T cell repertoires in COVID-19. Study information: Sample material is recorded as cDNA or gDNA derived from T cells, B-cell-depleted T cells, or PBMCs.

Some clones are missing from TCRdb's copy, which holds only in-frame ones; the method was immunoSEQ multiplex PCR. The data hold just under 350,000 clones, with around 83% observed a single time. The V end was cut by 0 bases, the J end by 5 bases, with 15 bases between. The germline V gene encodes CDR1 SGHTS and CDR2 YDEGEE. The CDR3 runs to 16 residues. This sequence joins TRBV5-8 and TRBJ1-5; TRBD1 might be the D (6 bases). The sequence came from a man in his thirties or forties with active or convalescent COVID-19. The sequenced sample consisted of peripheral blood. Written as DNA, the CDR3 is TGTGCCAGCAGCTTGGTGGCACAGGGTAAGGATCAGCCCCAGCATTTT. Its protein is CASSLVAQGKDQPQHF.